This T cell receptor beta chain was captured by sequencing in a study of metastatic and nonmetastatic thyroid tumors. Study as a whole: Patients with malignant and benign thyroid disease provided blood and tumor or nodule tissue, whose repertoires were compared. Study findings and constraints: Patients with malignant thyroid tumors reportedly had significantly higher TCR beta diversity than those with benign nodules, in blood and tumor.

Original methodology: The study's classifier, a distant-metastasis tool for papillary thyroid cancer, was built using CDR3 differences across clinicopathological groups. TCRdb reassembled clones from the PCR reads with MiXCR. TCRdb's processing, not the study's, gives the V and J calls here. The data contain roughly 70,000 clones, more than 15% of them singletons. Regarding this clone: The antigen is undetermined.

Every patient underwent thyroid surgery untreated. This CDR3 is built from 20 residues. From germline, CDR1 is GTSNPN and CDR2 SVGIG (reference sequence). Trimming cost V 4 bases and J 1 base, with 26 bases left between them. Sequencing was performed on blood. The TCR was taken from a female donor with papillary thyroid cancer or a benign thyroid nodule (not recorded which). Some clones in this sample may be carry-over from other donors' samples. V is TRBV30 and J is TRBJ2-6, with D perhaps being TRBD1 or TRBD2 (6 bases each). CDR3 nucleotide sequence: TGTGCCTGGACTCCAAAGGGGGGAGCCATGGTCTTTTCTGGGGCCAACGTCCTGACTTTC. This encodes CAWTPKGGAMVFSGANVLTF.